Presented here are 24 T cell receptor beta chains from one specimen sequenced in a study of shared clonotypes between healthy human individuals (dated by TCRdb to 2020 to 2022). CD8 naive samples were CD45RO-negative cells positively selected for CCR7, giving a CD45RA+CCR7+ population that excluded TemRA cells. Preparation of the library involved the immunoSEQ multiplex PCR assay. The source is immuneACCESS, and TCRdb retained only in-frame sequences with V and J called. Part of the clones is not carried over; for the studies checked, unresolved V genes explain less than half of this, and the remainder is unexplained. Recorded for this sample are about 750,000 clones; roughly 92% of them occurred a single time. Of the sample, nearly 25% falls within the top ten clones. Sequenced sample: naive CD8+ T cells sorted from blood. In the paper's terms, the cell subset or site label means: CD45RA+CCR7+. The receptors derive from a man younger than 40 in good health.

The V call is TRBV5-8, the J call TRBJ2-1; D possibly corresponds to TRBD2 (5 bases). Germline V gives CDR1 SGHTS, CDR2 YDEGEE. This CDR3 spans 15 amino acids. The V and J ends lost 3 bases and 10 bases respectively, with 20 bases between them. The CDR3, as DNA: TGTGCCAGCAGCTGGATCCGGGAATGGGCCGGAGAGCAGTTCTTC. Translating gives CASSWIREWAGEQFF.

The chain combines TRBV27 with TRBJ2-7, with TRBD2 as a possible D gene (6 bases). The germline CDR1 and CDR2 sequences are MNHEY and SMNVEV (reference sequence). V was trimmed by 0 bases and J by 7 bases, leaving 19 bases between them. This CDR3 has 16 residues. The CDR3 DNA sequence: TGTGCCAGCAGTTTATCGGGGCCTAGCGCCTTCTTGGAGCAGTACTTC. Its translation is CASSLSGPSAFLEQYF.

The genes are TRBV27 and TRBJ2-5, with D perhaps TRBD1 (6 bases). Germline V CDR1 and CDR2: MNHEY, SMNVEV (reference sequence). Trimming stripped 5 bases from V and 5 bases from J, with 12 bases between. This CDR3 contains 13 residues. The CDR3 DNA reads TGTGCCAGCAGTATTAGCCAGGGGGAGACCCAGTACTTC. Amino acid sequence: CASSISQGETQYF.

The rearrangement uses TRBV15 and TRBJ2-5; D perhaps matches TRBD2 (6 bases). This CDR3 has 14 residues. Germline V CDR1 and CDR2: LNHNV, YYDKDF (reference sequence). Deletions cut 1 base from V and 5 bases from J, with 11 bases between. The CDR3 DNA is TGTGCCACCAGCAGAGTCGGGGGTTTGGAGACCCAGTACTTC. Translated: CATSRVGGLETQYF.

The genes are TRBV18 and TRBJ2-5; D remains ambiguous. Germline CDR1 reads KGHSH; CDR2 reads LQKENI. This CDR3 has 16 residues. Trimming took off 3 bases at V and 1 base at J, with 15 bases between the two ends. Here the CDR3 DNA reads TGTGCCAGCTCACCCTCTCCGCTCCTCCCCCAAGAGACCCAGTACTTC. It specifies CASSPSPLLPQETQYF.

The CDR3 here is CASSPRQGANTEAFF. For the CDR3, the DNA is TGTGCCAGCAGCCCTAGACAGGGGGCGAACACTGAAGCTTTCTTT. The chain links TRBV28 to TRBJ1-1; the match to TRBD1 covers 10 bases. The J segment lost 1 base and the V segment lost 6 bases, leaving 5 bases of the junction unmatched. The CDR3 length is 15 residues. The germline V gene has CDR1 MDHEN and CDR2 SYDVKM.

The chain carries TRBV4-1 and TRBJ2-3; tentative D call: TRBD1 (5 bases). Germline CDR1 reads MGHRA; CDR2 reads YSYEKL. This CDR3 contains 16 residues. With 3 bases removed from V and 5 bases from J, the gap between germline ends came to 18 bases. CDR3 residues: CASSHYDGPREDTQYF. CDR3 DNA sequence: TGCGCCAGCAGCCATTACGACGGACCCAGGGAAGATACGCAGTATTTT.

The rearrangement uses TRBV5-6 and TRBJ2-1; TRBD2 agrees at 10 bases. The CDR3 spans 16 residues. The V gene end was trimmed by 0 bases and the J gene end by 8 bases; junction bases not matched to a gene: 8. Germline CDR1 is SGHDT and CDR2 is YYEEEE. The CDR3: CASSLASSGRFDEQFF. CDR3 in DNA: TGTGCCAGCAGCTTGGCCAGTAGCGGGAGGTTTGATGAGCAGTTCTTC.

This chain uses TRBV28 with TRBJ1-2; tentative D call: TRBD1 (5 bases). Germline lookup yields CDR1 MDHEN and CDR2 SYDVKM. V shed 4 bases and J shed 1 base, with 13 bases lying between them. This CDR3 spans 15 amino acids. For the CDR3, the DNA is TGTGCCAGCAGTTACCGGGACGCGATTAACTATGGCTACACCTTC. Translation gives CASSYRDAINYGYTF.

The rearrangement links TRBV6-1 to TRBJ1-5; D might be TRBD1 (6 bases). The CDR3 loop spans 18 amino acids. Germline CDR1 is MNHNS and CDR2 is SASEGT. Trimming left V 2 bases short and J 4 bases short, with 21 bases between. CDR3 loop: CASSERGGSHPKNQPQHF. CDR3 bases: TGTGCCAGCAGTGAAAGGGGGGGATCCCACCCAAAGAATCAGCCCCAGCATTTT.

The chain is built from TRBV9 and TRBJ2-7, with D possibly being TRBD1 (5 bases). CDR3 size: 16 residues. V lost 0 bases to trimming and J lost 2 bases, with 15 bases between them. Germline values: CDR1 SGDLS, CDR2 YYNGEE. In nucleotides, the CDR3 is TGTGCCAGCAGCGTAGCCCCTGGGCAGGGCACCTACGAGCAGTACTTC. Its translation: CASSVAPGQGTYEQYF.

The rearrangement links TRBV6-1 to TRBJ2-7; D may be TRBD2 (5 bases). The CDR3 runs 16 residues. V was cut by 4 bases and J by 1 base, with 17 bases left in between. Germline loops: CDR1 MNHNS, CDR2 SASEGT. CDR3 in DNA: TGTGCCAGCAGTGGCCCTACAGCGGAGATATCCTACGAGCAGTACTTC. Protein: CASSGPTAEISYEQYF.

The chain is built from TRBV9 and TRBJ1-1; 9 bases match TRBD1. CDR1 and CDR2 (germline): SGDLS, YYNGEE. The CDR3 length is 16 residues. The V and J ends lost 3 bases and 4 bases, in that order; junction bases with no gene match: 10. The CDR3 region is CASSERQGGRGTEAFF. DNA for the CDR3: TGTGCCAGCAGCGAACGACAGGGGGGTCGGGGCACTGAAGCTTTCTTT.

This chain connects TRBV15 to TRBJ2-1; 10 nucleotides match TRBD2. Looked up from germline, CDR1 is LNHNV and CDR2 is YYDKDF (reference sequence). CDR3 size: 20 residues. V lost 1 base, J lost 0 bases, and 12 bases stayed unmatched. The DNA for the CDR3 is TGTGCCACCAGCAGAGGGGCAGGGACTAGCGAAATGAGCTCCTACAATGAGCAGTTCTTC. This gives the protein CATSRGAGTSEMSSYNEQFF.

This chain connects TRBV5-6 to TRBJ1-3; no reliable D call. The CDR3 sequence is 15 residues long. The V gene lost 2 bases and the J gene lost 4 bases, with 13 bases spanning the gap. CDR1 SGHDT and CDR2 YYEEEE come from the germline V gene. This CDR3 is CASSFGSPGGNTIYF. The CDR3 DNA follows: TGTGCCAGCAGCTTCGGGTCTCCTGGGGGAAACACCATATATTTT.

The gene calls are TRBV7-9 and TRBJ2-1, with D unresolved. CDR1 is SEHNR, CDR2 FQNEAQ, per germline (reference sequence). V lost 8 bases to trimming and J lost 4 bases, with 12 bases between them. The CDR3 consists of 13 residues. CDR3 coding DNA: TGTGCCAGCCAACTACCGACGTACAATGAGCAGTTCTTC. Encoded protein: CASQLPTYNEQFF.

CDR3 residues: CASSPTQFSHEQYF. The CDR3 bases are TGTGCCAGCAGCCCCACGCAGTTTTCCCACGAGCAGTACTTC. The rearrangement links TRBV28 to TRBJ2-7; D is unresolved. CDR3 length equals 14 residues. With 6 bases removed from V and 5 bases from J, the gap between germline ends came to 17 bases. Germline V gives CDR1 MDHEN, CDR2 SYDVKM.

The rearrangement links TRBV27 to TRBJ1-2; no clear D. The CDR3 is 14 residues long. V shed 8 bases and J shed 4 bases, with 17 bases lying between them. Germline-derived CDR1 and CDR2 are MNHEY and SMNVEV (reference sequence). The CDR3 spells CASSPRGLLYGYTF. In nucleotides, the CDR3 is TGTGCCAGCTCACCTCGTGGCCTCCTCTATGGCTACACCTTC.

CDR3 sequence: CASNEWRAYEQYF. CDR3 nucleotide sequence: TGTGCCAGCAACGAGTGGAGGGCCTACGAGCAGTACTTC. The chain recombines TRBV5-5 with TRBJ2-7; TRBD2 might be the D (6 bases). CDR1 and CDR2 (germline): SGHKS, YYEKEE (reference sequence). Trimming cost V 6 bases and J 2 bases, with 12 bases left between them. The CDR3 extends over 13 amino acids.

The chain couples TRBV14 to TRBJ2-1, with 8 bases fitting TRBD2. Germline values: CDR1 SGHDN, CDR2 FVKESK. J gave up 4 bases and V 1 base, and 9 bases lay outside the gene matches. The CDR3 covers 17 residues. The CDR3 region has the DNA TGTGCCAGCAGCCAAGGGCGGAGCGGGAGTCGTTACAATGAGCAGTTCTTC. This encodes CASSQGRSGSRYNEQFF.

The CDR3 nucleotides are TGTGCCAGCAGCCAGGACTACAGGGGGCGGGACAATGAGCAGTTCTTC. It yields the protein CASSQDYRGRDNEQFF. The chain carries TRBV4-2 and TRBJ2-1; TRBD1 aligns across 9 bases. This CDR3 contains 16 residues. V lost 3 bases to trimming and J lost 5 bases; unmatched junction nucleotides: 8. In germline, CDR1 is LGHNA, CDR2 YNFKEQ.

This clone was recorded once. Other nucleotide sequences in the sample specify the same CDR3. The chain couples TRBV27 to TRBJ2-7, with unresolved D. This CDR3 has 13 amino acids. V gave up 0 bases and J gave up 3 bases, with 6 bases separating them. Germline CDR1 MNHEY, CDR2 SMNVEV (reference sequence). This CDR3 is CASSLSGSYEQYF. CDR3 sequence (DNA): TGTGCCAGCAGTTTATCGGGCAGCTACGAGCAGTACTTC.

The CDR3 DNA sequence: TGTGCCAGCAGACGGACAGGGGGGGCTGAAGCTTTCTTT. It translates to CASRRTGGAEAFF. The chain employs TRBV7-9 and TRBJ1-1, with 10 bases matching TRBD1. The CDR3 covers 13 residues. CDR1 and CDR2 (germline): SEHNR, FQNEAQ (reference sequence). Trimming cost V 6 bases and J 6 bases; bases outside gene matches: 4.

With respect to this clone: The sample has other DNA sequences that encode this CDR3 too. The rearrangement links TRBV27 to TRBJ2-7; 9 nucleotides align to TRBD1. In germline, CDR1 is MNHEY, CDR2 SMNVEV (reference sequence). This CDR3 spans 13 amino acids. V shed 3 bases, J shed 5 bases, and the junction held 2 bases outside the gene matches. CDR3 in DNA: TGTGCCAGCAGTTTGGACAGGGGAAACGAGCAGTACTTC. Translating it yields CASSLDRGNEQYF.